A single sample is the source of the 3 T cell receptor beta chains below, sequenced in a study of blood T cell repertoires in COVID-19. The table came from immunoSEQ multiplex PCR; TCRdb's copy has only in-frame clones and leaves some out. The sample has under 350,000 clones, approximately 90% seen once. The sequenced material came from peripheral blood. All receptors come from a man in his forties with acute or convalescent COVID-19.

The chain uses TRBV19 and TRBJ1-2, with D possibly being TRBD1 (6 bases). Trimming shortened V by 6 bases and J by 4 bases, and 15 bases separated the two germline ends. The CDR3 extends over 14 amino acids. The V gene's germline CDR1 is LNHDA and CDR2 SQIVND (reference sequence). CDR3 sequence: CASRTGAVTYGYTF. CDR3 sequence (DNA): TGTGCCAGTAGGACAGGCGCCGTGACCTATGGCTACACCTTC. Full variable domain (remainder filled in from reference TRBV19 and TRBJ1-2): DGGITQSPKYLFRKEGQNVTLSCEQNLNHDAMYWYRQDPGQGLRLIYYSQIVNDFQKGDIAEGYSVSREKKESFPLTVTSAQKNPTAFYLCASRTGAVTYGYTFGSGTRLTVV.

This chain links TRBV27 with TRBJ1-5; D might be TRBD1 (5 bases). CDR1 MNHEY and CDR2 SMNVEV come from the germline V gene (reference sequence). Trimming shortened V by 5 bases and J by 0 bases, and 11 bases separated the two germline ends. CDR3 length: 15 amino acids. The CDR3 loop is CASSLDSYSNQPQHF. DNA for the CDR3: TGTGCCAGCAGTCTTGACAGCTATAGCAATCAGCCCCAGCATTTT.

This sequence joins TRBV28 and TRBJ1-5; 7 nucleotides agree with TRBD1. The length of the CDR3 is 14 residues. V trimming: 3 bases; J trimming: 3 bases; junction bases outside the gene matches: 2. Germline CDR1 reads MDHEN; CDR2 reads SYDVKM. The CDR3 loop reads CASSLGQFNQPQHF. The CDR3 DNA reads TGTGCCAGCAGTTTGGGACAGTTCAATCAGCCCCAGCATTTT.